The sequence of this T cell receptor (beta chain) was determined in a study of blood T cell repertoires in COVID-19. On the study more broadly: Sites in the United States, Italy and Spain provided acute and convalescent COVID-19 samples. The cDNA or gDNA used as material had been derived from T cells, B-cell-depleted T cells, or PBMCs.

This CDR3 is 14 amino acids long. The germline V gene has CDR1 SGHTA and CDR2 FQGNSA. The V end was cut by 5 bases, the J end by 1 base, with 9 bases between. This clone occurred once. Per the study methods: Estimated nucleated cell counts came from reference gene primer amplification. Libraries were prepared by immunoSEQ multiplex PCR; TCRdb keeps only in-frame clonotypes and omits some of them. That table supplies the V and J calls and clone size; D and trimming were determined from the DNA. The repertoire consists of roughly 260,000 clones, with about 88% occurring once and the leading ten covering about 2.1%.

Sample: peripheral blood. The TCR was taken from a woman aged 40 to 55 who had recovered from COVID-19. The rearrangement uses TRBV7-2 and TRBJ1-5, with unresolved D. CDR3 sequence: CASSPLRSNQPQHF. CDR3 bases: TGTGCCAGCAGCCCGTTGAGGAGCAATCAGCCCCAGCATTTT.